This TCR beta chain emerged from a study of shared clonotypes between healthy human individuals. Study-level findings and limits: Non-shared clonotypes had lower generation probabilities than those shared by all four donors. Incomplete sequencing of sorted subsets was indicated by rarefaction despite large depth.

Looked up from germline, CDR1 is SGHRS and CDR2 is YFSETQ. This CDR3 has 16 amino acids. The germline V and J ends were trimmed by 0 bases and 0 bases, with 12 bases remaining between them. As processed by the authors: There were no quality scores in the junction-only immunoSEQ sequences, so filtering differed. Clones were read by immunoSEQ multiplex PCR, and TCRdb kept only the in-frame ones, dropping some. V and J calls and clone size are as listed in that table; D and trimming were resolved from the DNA. The sample consists of 2.5 million or so clones, 85% to 95% of them appearing once. About this clone: Antigen: not known.

The clonotype comes from a young man in good health. The chain recombines TRBV5-1 with TRBJ2-5, with D uncertain. Material: naive CD4+ T cells sorted from blood. This sample's subset: CD45RA+ positively selected. The CDR3 loop is CASSLATATYQETQYF. The CDR3 DNA follows: TGCGCCAGCAGCTTGGCTACAGCCACGTACCAAGAGACCCAGTACTTC.